Following are 17 T cell receptor beta chains from one sample sequenced in a study of CD8+CD57+ T cells in acquired aplastic anemia. Genomic DNA constituted the template upon which TCR beta VDJ and CDR3 profiling was performed. One entry per CDR3 protein results from TCRdb running MiXCR on the reads. The profile covers some 200,000 distinct CDR3 sequences, with 65% appearing a single time and roughly 53% taken by the ten largest. Selection for sequencing was limited to patients who had shown CD8+CD57+ cell expansion by flow cytometry. What was sequenced was sorted CD4+, CD8+, or CD8+CD57+ T cells (not recorded which) from PBMCs. These receptors were collected from a human donor with aplastic anemia.

V and J are TRBV6-1 and TRBJ2-1; D could derive from TRBD1 or TRBD2 (6 bases each). With 3 bases removed from V and 4 bases from J, the gap between germline ends came to 13 bases. The CDR3 length is 15 residues. Germline V gene lookup returns CDR1 MNHNS and CDR2 SASEGT. The CDR3 here is CASSDRGHRYNEQFF. The CDR3 region has the DNA TGTGCCAGCAGTGATCGGGGGCACAGGTACAATGAGCAGTTCTTC.

The V and J genes are TRBV7-9 and TRBJ2-1, with D unresolved. V was shortened by 3 bases and J by 3 bases, with 6 bases between the two germline ends. The germline V gene encodes CDR1 SEHNR and CDR2 FQNEAQ (reference sequence). CDR3 length: 13 residues. The CDR3 region has the DNA TGTGCCAGCAGCTTTCGGCACTACAATGAGCAGTTCTTC. Translated, it gives CASSFRHYNEQFF.

V and J are TRBV7-9 and TRBJ2-7; no definite D call. CDR1 and CDR2 (germline): SEHNR, FQNEAQ (reference sequence). Trimming took off 1 base at V and 9 bases at J, with 13 bases between the two ends. This CDR3 spans 13 amino acids. The CDR3 reads CASSLGGSTGQYF. The CDR3 bases are TGTGCCAGCAGCTTAGGTGGCAGCACGGGGCAGTACTTC.

This clonotype was seen only a few times. The V gene is TRBV2, the J gene TRBJ1-5; 8 bases are shared with TRBD1. V lost 6 bases to trimming and J lost 2 bases; unmatched junction nucleotides: 6. CDR3 length equals 15 residues. Germline CDR1 is SNHLY and CDR2 is FYNNEI. The CDR3 DNA reads TGTGCCAGCAGGAGGGAGACAGGGGGCAATCAGCCCCAGCATTTT. Encoded protein: CASRRETGGNQPQHF.

A remark on this clonotype: A read error may account for a junction end that differs from germline. This sequence joins TRBV12-3 or TRBV12-4 and TRBJ1-1; no clear D gene. This CDR3 comprises 9 residues. The CDR3 sequence: CAFLGVGEF. In DNA form, the CDR3 reads TGTGCCTTCCTCGGAGTGGGTGAGTTT.

The genes are TRBV5-5 and TRBJ2-1; D gene unclear. V lost 4 bases and J 7 bases, leaving 21 bases between the germline ends. Germline V gene sequence: CDR1 SGHKS, CDR2 YYEKEE (reference sequence). CDR3 length: 16 amino acids. In DNA form, the CDR3 reads TGTGCCAGCAGCCGTTGGCGCTGGAACCTAGAAAATGAGCAGTTCTTC. Translating gives CASSRWRWNLENEQFF.

The chain is built from TRBV24-1 and TRBJ2-1, with unresolved D. This CDR3 is built from 15 residues. Between the trimmed V and J ends, which lost 4 bases and 3 bases, there was a span of 12 bases. CDR1 is KGHDR and CDR2 is SFDVKD in the germline V gene. This chain's CDR3 is CATSDATPGYNEQFF. CDR3 bases: TGTGCCACCAGTGACGCAACCCCGGGCTACAATGAGCAGTTCTTC.

This clonotype came up a few times. An end of the junction differs from the germline gene, which may be a read error. V and J are TRBV4-1 and TRBJ2-6; TRBD1 might be the D (6 bases). Looked up from germline, CDR1 is MGHRA and CDR2 is YSYEKL. The CDR3 runs 11 residues. CDR3 nucleotide sequence: TGCGCCAGCAGCGAAGACAGGGTCCTGACTTTC. Amino acid sequence: CASSEDRVLTF.

The chain carries TRBV7-3 and TRBJ2-4; the D is unclear. The germline V gene encodes CDR1 SGHTA and CDR2 FQGTGA. This CDR3 region has 17 residues. V lost 5 bases and J lost 8, with 25 bases in between. The CDR3 DNA sequence: TGTGCCAGCAGCCTCCAGGTCCTTGTCTCAATATCTGACATTCAGTACTTC. It yields the protein CASSLQVLVSISDIQYF.

The CDR3 DNA is TGTGCCAGCAGCGCACGTGCAGGGACTAGCGGGGGAGCCTCCTACAATGAGCAGTTCTTC. Translated: CASSARAGTSGGASYNEQFF. The genes are TRBV7-6 and TRBJ2-1; 14 bases fit TRBD2. CDR1 and CDR2 (germline): SGHVS, FNYEAQ. J lost 0 bases, V lost 5 bases, and 12 bases had no gene match. The CDR3 spans 20 residues.

This clonotype turned up a few times. This chain joins TRBV4-1 and TRBJ2-6, with 7 bases lining up with TRBD2. The V gene's germline CDR1 is MGHRA and CDR2 YSYEKL. The CDR3 extends over 18 amino acids. V dropped 0 bases and J dropped 4; count of bases not matched to a gene: 9. The CDR3 loop reads CASSQDNSGVLGANVLTF. The DNA of the CDR3 is TGCGCCAGCAGCCAAGATAACAGCGGGGTGCTCGGGGCCAACGTCCTGACTTTC.

The chain carries TRBV29-1 and TRBJ2-2; 9 bases fit TRBD2. The CDR3 sequence is 15 residues long. The J segment lost 3 bases and the V segment lost 5 bases, leaving 7 bases of the junction unmatched. CDR1 and CDR2 (germline): SQVTM, ANQGSEA. The CDR3 nucleotides are TGCAGCGTTCCCGGGCTAGCGGGGTACACCGGGGAGCTGTTTTTT. Translation: CSVPGLAGYTGELFF.

V gene TRBV2 combines with J gene TRBJ2-6; D gene uncertain. V was clipped by 5 bases and J by 0 bases, with 5 bases between them. CDR3 size: 14 residues. Germline V gene lookup returns CDR1 SNHLY and CDR2 FYNNEI. The DNA of the CDR3 is TGTGCCAGCAGTTCCAACTCTGGGGCCAACGTCCTGACTTTC. Amino acid sequence: CASSSNSGANVLTF.

This clonotype was seen once. This chain's CDR3 is CASRVGAYNSPLHF. The CDR3 coding sequence is TGTGCCAGCAGGGTAGGGGCCTATAATTCACCCCTCCACTTT. The chain carries TRBV6-5 and TRBJ1-6; D might be TRBD1 (5 bases). Looked up from germline, CDR1 is MNHEY and CDR2 is SVGAGI. The CDR3 contains 14 residues. Trimming pared 6 bases from V and 2 bases from J, leaving 8 bases between.

The chain links TRBV9 to TRBJ2-1; D is uncertain. Trimming shortened V by 0 bases and J by 3 bases, and 4 bases separated the two germline ends. Germline loops: CDR1 SGDLS, CDR2 YYNGEE. The CDR3 spans 13 residues. CDR3 in amino acids: CASSVAGYNEQFF. In DNA, the CDR3 is TGTGCCAGCAGCGTAGCCGGCTACAATGAGCAGTTCTTC.

This clonotype was recorded once. The V and J genes are TRBV9 and TRBJ2-3, with D perhaps matching TRBD2 (5 bases). CDR3 size: 14 residues. V lost 3 bases and J 4 bases, leaving 12 bases between the germline ends. Germline CDR1 reads SGDLS; CDR2 reads YYNGEE. The CDR3 protein is CASSAQYGADTQYF. DNA for the CDR3: TGTGCCAGCAGCGCGCAGTACGGGGCAGATACGCAGTATTTT.

The genes are TRBV7-9 and TRBJ1-2; possibly TRBD1 for D (6 bases). The CDR3 extends over 13 amino acids. CDR1 is SEHNR, CDR2 FQNEAQ, per germline (reference sequence). Trimming left V 7 bases short and J 0 bases short, with 9 bases between. CDR3 sequence: CASIQGANYGYTF. The CDR3 DNA follows: TGTGCCAGCATACAGGGAGCTAACTATGGCTACACCTTC.